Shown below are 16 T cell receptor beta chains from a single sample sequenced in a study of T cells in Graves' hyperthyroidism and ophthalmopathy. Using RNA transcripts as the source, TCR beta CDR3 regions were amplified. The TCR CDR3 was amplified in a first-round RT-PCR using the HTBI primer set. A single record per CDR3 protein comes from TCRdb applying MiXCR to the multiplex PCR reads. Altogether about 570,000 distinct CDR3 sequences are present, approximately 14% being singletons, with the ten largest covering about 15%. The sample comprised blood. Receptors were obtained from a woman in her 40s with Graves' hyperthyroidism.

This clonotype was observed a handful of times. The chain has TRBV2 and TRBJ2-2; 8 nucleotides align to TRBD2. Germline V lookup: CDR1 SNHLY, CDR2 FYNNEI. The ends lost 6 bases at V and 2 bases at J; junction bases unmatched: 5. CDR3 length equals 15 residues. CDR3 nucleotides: TGTGCCAGCAGGTCCAGCGGGGGCAACACCGGGGAGCTGTTTTTT. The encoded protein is CASRSSGGNTGELFF.

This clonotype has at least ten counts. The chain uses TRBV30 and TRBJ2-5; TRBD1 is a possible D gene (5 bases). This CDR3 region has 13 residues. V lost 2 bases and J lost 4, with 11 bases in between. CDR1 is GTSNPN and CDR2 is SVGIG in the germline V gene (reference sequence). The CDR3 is CAWSSRVGETQYF. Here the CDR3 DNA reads TGTGCCTGGAGTAGCAGGGTCGGAGAGACCCAGTACTTC.

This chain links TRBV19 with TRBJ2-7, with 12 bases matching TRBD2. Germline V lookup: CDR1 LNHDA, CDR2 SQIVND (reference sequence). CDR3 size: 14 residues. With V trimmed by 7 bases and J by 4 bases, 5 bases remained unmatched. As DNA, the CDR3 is TGTGCCAGTACCGAGACTAGCGGGAGTTACGAGCAGTACTTC. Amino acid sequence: CASTETSGSYEQYF. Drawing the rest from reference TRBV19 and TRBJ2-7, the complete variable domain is DGGITQSPKYLFRKEGQNVTLSCEQNLNHDAMYWYRQDPGQGLRLIYYSQIVNDFQKGDIAEGYSVSREKKESFPLTVTSAQKNPTAFYLCASTETSGSYEQYFGPGTRLTVT.

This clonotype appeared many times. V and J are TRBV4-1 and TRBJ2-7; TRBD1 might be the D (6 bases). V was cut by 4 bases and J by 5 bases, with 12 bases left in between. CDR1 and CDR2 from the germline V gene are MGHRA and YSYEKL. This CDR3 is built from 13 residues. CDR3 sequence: CASSLSGDNEQYF. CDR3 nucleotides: TGCGCCAGCAGCCTGTCAGGGGACAACGAGCAGTACTTC.

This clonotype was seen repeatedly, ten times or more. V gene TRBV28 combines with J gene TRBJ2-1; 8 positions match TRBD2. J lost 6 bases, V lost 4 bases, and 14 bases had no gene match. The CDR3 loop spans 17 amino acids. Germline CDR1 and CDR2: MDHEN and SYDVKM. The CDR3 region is CASSSAQRGTRGNEQFF. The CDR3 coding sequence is TGTGCCAGCAGTTCCGCCCAGCGGGGGACGAGGGGCAATGAGCAGTTCTTC.

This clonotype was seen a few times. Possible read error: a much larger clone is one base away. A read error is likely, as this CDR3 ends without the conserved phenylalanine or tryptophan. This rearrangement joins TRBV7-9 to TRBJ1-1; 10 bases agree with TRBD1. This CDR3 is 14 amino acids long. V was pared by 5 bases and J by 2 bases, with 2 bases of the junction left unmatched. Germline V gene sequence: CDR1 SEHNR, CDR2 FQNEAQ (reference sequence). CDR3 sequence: CASSRQGANTEAFL. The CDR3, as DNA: TGTGCCAGCAGCCGACAGGGGGCCAACACTGAAGCTTTCCTT.

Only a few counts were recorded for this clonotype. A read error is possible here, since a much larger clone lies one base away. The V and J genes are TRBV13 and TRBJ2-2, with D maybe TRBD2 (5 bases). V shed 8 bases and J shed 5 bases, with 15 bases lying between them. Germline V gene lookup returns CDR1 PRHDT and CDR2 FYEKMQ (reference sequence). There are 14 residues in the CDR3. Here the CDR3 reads CASGRDSGTGELFF. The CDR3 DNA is TGTGCCAGCGGCCGCGATTCGGGGACCGGGGAGCTGTTTTTT.

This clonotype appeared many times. CDR3 sequence reads: CASSVRETQYF. CDR3 nucleotides: TGTGCCAGCAGCGTCCGAGAGACCCAGTACTTC. The chain is built from TRBV2 and TRBJ2-5, with D uncertain. Germline V lookup: CDR1 SNHLY, CDR2 FYNNEI. The germline V and J ends were trimmed by 6 bases and 4 bases, with 6 bases remaining between them. CDR3 length: 11 residues.

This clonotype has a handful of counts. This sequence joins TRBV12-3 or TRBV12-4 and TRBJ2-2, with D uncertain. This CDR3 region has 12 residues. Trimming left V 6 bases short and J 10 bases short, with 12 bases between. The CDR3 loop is CASRTREVELFF. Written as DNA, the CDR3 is TGTGCCAGCAGGACCCGTGAGGTGGAGCTGTTTTTT.

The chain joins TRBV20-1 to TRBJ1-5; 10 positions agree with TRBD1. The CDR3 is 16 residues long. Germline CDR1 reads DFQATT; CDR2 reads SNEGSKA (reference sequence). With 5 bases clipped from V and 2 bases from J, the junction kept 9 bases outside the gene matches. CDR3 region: CSAGKRTGGGNQPQHF. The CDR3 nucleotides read TGCAGTGCTGGCAAGAGGACAGGGGGGGGCAATCAGCCCCAGCATTTT.

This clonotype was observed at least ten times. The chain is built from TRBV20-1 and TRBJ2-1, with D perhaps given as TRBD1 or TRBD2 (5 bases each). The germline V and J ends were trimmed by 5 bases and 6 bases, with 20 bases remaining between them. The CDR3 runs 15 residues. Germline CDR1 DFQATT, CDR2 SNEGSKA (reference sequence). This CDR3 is CSAPRGRAGTNEQFF. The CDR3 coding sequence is TGCAGTGCTCCCCGGGGCAGGGCCGGGACCAATGAGCAGTTCTTC.

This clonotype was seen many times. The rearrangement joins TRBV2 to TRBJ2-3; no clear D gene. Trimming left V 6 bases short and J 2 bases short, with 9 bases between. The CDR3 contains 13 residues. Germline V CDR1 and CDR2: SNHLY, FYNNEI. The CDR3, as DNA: TGTGCCAGCAGAAAACAAACCACAGATACGCAGTATTTT. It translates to CASRKQTTDTQYF.

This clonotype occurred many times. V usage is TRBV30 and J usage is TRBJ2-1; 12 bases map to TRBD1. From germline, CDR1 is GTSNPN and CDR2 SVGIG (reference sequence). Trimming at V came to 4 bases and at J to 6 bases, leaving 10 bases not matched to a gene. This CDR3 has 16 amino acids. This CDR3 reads CAWTTGGQGAPNEQFF. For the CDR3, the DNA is TGTGCCTGGACCACTGGGGGACAGGGGGCGCCCAATGAGCAGTTCTTC.

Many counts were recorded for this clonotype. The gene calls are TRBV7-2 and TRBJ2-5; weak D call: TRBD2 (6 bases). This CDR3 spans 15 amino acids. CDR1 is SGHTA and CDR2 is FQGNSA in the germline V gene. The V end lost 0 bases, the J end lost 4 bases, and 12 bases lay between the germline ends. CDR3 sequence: CASSLASGAGETQYF. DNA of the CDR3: TGTGCCAGCAGCTTAGCGTCGGGAGCGGGAGAGACCCAGTACTTC.

The CDR3 here is CASNNRGMNTEAFF. The CDR3 region has the DNA TGTGCCAGCAACAACAGGGGAATGAACACTGAAGCTTTCTTT. The chain recombines TRBV6-1 with TRBJ1-1; 7 bases agree with TRBD1. Per the germline V gene, CDR1 is MNHNS and CDR2 is SASEGT. Trimming at V came to 7 bases and at J to 0 bases, leaving 5 bases not matched to a gene. This CDR3 region has 14 residues.

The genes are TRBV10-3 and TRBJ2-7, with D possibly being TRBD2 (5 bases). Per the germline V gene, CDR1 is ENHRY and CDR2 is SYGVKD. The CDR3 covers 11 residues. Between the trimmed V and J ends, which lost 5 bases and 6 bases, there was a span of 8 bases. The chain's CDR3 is CAISLEGEQYF. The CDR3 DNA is TGTGCCATCAGTTTAGAGGGCGAGCAGTACTTC.